At least ten counts were recorded for the clone carrying this TCR beta chain. Its antigen is still unknown. This sample is part of a study of blood T cells in healthy people across ages. Study-wide results and caveats: Observed TCR beta diversity per million T cells went down as age went up. This fall followed a roughly linear course with age. The study found TCR beta diversity correlated strongly with naive T cell percentage.

The germline gives CDR1 MGHDK, CDR2 SYGVNS. V was pared by 4 bases and J by 0 bases, with 10 bases between. The CDR3 runs 15 residues. Primers used in a second PCR of about 6 to 12 cycles were a sample-barcoded 5' primer and a J-beta primer mix. Each cDNA molecule received a tag from a template-switch adaptor that had 12 random nucleotides. TCRdb reprocessed the 5' RACE reads with MiXCR, giving one entry per CDR3 protein. The sample carries around 1,600,000 distinct CDR3 sequences, roughly 43% recorded once. The clonotype originates from a woman younger than 30 in good health. The chain is built from TRBV25-1 and TRBJ2-1, with D maybe TRBD1 (5 bases). The sample was blood. The CDR3 sequence is CASSGTLVSYNEQFF. The CDR3 DNA sequence: TGTGCCAGCAGTGGGACACTCGTCTCCTACAATGAGCAGTTCTTC.